These T cell receptor beta chains were read from a single sample in a study of early T cells in non-severe SARS-CoV-2 infection. Using its own MiXCR run on the 5' RACE reads, TCRdb lists one record per CDR3 protein. The sample records some 44,000 distinct CDR3 sequences, about 5.9% being singletons. Source: whole blood, taken at baseline. Receptor source: an adult who was a healthcare worker with PCR-confirmed SARS-CoV-2 infection or an uninfected control (not recorded which). The CDR3 runs from the conserved cysteine through the conserved F or W. The D gene is left open where the match is weak. Some rows mark clone size as missing; the rest say once, few, many or name a class of expanded clone.

TGTGCCAGCAGGTATGGAAGGGACACTGAAGCTTTCTTT	CASRYGRDTEAFF	13	TRBV7-2	-	TRBJ1-1	many
TGTGCCAGCAGCATGACAGGGGTTTGGAGCAATCAGCCCCAGCATTTT	CASSMTGVWSNQPQHF	16	TRBV12-3/TRBV12-4	TRBD1	TRBJ1-5	many
TGTGCCAGCAGCTTATCCCAGCGCGAGACCCAGTACTTC	CASSLSQRETQYF	13	TRBV7-9	-	TRBJ2-5	many
TGTGCCAGCAGGGGATTCGAGACCCAGTACTTC	CASRGFETQYF	11	TRBV12-3/TRBV12-4	-	TRBJ2-5	few
TGTGCCAGTAGCACAGGGATACGGGATGAAAAACTGTTTTTT	CASSTGIRDEKLFF	14	TRBV19	-	TRBJ1-4	many
TGCAGTGCTAGACCCCCTCTACTTTACCGCTACGAGCAGTACTTC	CSARPPLLYRYEQYF	15	TRBV20-1	-	TRBJ2-7	many
TGCAGTGCTAGAAAGGGTAACGAGCAGTACTTC	CSARKGNEQYF	11	TRBV20-1	-	TRBJ2-7	many
TGCAGTGCTAGAGCGGGGGCAGGCGGTCAGCCCCAGCATTTT	CSARAGAGGQPQHF	14	TRBV20-1	-	TRBJ1-5	-
TGTGCCAGCAGTTCACAGGGGAACTATGGCTACACCTTC	CASSSQGNYGYTF	13	TRBV28	TRBD1	TRBJ1-2	-
TGTGCCAGCAGCGTAGAAACCCCTAGGGACAGGTTCTCCTACGAGCAGTACTTC	CASSVETPRDRFSYEQYF	18	TRBV9	TRBD1	TRBJ2-7	-
TGTGCCAGCAGCGTAGAGTGGCAGGGGCTAGGTGGCTACACCTTC	CASSVEWQGLGGYTF	15	TRBV9	-	TRBJ1-2	few
TGTGCCAGCAGTCCGGACAGGTTCAGGGGCAATGAGCAGTTCTTC	CASSPDRFRGNEQFF	15	TRBV6-5	TRBD1	TRBJ2-1	many
TGCAGTGCTAGAGATATGGAGGGGCGCACAGATACGCAGTATTTT	CSARDMEGRTDTQYF	15	TRBV20-1	-	TRBJ2-3	many
TGTGCCAGTAGCCGGGACAGGGCGGCGATGGCCCAGCATTTT	CASSRDRAAMAQHF	14	TRBV19	TRBD1	TRBJ1-5	-
TGTGCCAGCACCCCCGGGACAGTGAACACCGGGGAGCTGTTTTTT	CASTPGTVNTGELFF	15	TRBV12-3/TRBV12-4	TRBD1	TRBJ2-2	many
TGTGCCAGCAGTCGGGACAGGGCCTACAATGAGCAGTTCTTC	CASSRDRAYNEQFF	14	TRBV28	TRBD1	TRBJ2-1	many
TGTGCCAGCAGCTTTACAGGGAATGAGCAGTTCTTC	CASSFTGNEQFF	12	TRBV11-2	-	TRBJ2-1	many
TGTGCCAGCTCACAGGGCACAGATACGCAGTATTTT	CASSQGTDTQYF	12	TRBV18	-	TRBJ2-3	many
TGTGCCAGCAGCGTAGGAACAGGGGTTAATTCACCCCTCCACTTT	CASSVGTGVNSPLHF	15	TRBV9	TRBD1	TRBJ1-6	-
TGTGCCACCAGTGATTTGTTGGGCGGGGGGACTGAGCAGTTCTTC	CATSDLLGGGTEQFF	15	TRBV24-1	TRBD2	TRBJ2-1	many
TGTGCCAGCAGCCCCGGTTCCTATGAAAAACTGTTTTTT	CASSPGSYEKLFF	13	TRBV5-5	-	TRBJ1-4	-
TGTGCCAGCTCACCGCAGACTACAGGGGGGAATAATTCACCCCTCCACTTT	CASSPQTTGGNNSPLHF	17	TRBV18	TRBD1	TRBJ1-6	-
TGTGCCAGCAGCTTAGTGGGCGGGGATACGCAGTATTTT	CASSLVGGDTQYF	13	TRBV7-9	-	TRBJ2-3	many
TGTGCCAGCAGCTTTACACCTAAAAGCTCCTACGAGCAGTACTTC	CASSFTPKSSYEQYF	15	TRBV5-5	-	TRBJ2-7	many
TGCAGTGCTAGAAACAGGGGGCAGTACGAGCAGTACTTC	CSARNRGQYEQYF	13	TRBV20-1	TRBD1	TRBJ2-7	few
TGCGCCAGCAGCTTGCTCTCGCAGGGGGCCTACGAGCAGTACTTC	CASSLLSQGAYEQYF	15	TRBV5-1	TRBD1	TRBJ2-7	-